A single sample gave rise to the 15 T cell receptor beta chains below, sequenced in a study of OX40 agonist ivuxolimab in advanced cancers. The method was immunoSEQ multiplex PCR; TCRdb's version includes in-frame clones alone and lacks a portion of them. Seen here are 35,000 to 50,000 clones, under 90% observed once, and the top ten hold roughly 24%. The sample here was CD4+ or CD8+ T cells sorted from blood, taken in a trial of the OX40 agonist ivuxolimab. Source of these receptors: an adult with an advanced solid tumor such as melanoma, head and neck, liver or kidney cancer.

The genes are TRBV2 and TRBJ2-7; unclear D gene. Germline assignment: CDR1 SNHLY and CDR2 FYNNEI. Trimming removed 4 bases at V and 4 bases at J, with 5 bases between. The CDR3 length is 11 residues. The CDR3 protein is CASSVQYEQYF. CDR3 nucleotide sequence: TGTGCCAGCAGTGTACAGTACGAGCAGTACTTC.

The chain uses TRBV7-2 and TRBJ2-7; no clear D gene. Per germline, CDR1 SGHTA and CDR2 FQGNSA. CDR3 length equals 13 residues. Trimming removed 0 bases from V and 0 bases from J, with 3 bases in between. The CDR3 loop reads CASSLAASYEQYF. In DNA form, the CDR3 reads TGTGCCAGCAGCTTAGCCGCCTCCTACGAGCAGTACTTC.

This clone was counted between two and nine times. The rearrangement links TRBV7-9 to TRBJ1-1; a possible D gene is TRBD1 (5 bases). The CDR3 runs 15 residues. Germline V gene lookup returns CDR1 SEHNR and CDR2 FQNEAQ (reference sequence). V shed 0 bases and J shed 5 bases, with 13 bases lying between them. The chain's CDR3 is CASSLAFVGGTEAFF. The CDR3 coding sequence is TGTGCCAGCAGCTTAGCGTTTGTGGGGGGGACTGAAGCTTTCTTT.

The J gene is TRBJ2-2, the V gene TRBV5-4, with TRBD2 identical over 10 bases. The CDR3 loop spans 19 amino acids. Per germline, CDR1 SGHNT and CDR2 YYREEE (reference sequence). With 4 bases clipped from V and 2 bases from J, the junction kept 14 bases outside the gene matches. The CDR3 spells CASSPPGASGGRNTGELFF. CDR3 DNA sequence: TGTGCCAGCAGCCCCCCGGGGGCTAGCGGGGGCCGTAACACCGGGGAGCTGTTTTTT. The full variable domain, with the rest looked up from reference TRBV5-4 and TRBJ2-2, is ETGVTQSPTHLIKTRGQQVTLRCSSQSGHNTVSWYQQALGQGPQFIFQYYREEENGRGNFPPRFSGLQFPNYSSELNVNALELDDSALYLCASSPPGASGGRNTGELFFGEGSRLTVL.

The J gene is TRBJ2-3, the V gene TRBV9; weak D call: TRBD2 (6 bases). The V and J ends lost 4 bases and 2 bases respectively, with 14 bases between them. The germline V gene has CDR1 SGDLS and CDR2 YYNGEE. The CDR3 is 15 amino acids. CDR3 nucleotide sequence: TGTGCCAGCAGCCCGAAGCTAGCGACCACAGATACGCAGTATTTT. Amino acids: CASSPKLATTDTQYF.

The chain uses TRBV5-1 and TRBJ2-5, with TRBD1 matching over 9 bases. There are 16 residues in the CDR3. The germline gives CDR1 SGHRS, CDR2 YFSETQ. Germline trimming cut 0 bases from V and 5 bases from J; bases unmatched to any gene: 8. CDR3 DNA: TGCGCCAGCAGCTTGGGCGGACAGGGGACGTGGGAGACCCAGTACTTC. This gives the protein CASSLGGQGTWETQYF.

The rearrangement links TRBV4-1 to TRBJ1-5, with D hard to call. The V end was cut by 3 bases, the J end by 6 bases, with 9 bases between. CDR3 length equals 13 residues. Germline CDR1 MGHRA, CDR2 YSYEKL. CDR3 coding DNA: TGCGCCAGCAGCCAGGTATATGGTCAGCCCCAGCATTTT. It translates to CASSQVYGQPQHF.

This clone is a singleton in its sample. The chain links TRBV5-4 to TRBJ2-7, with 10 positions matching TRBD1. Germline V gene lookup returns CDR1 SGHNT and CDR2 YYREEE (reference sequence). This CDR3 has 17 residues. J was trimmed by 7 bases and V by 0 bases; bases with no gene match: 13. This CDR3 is CASSLGWTGGLAGEQYF. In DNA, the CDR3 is TGTGCCAGCAGCTTGGGCTGGACAGGGGGACTGGCGGGGGAGCAGTACTTC.

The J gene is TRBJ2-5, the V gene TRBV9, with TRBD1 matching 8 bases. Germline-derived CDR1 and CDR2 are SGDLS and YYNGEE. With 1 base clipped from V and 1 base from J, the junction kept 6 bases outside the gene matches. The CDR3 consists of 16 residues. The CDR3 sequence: CASSVIPGQGQETQYF. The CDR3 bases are TGTGCCAGCAGCGTAATCCCTGGACAGGGCCAAGAGACCCAGTACTTC. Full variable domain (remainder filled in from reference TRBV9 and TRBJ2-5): DSGVTQTPKHLITATGQRVTLRCSPRSGDLSVYWYQQSLDQGLQFLIQYYNGEERAKGNILERFSAQQFPDLHSELNLSSLELGDSALYFCASSVIPGQGQETQYFGPGTRLLVL.

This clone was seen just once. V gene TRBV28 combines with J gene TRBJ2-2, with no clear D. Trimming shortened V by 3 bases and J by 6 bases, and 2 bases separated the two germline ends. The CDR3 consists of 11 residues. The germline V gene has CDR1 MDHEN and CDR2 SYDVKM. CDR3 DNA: TGTGCCAGCAGTTTCCCCGGGGAGCTGTTTTTT. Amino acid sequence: CASSFPGELFF. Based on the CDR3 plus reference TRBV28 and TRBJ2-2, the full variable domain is DVKVTQSSRYLVKRTGEKVFLECVQDMDHENMFWYRQDPGLGLRLIYFSYDVKMKEKGDIPEGYSVSREKKERFSLILESASTNQTSMYLCASSFPGELFFGEGSRLTVL.

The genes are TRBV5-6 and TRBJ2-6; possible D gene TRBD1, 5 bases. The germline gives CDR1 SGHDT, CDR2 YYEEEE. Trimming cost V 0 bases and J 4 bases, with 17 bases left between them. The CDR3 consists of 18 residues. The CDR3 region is CASSLGAAGPYGANVLTF. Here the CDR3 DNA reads TGTGCCAGCAGCTTGGGGGCGGCAGGGCCATACGGGGCCAACGTCCTGACTTTC.

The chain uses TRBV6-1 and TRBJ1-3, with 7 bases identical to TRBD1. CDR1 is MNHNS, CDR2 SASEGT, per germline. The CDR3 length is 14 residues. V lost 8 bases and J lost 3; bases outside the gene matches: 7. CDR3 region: CASLDRAYGNTIYF. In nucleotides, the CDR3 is TGTGCCAGCTTAGACAGGGCGTATGGAAACACCATATATTTT.

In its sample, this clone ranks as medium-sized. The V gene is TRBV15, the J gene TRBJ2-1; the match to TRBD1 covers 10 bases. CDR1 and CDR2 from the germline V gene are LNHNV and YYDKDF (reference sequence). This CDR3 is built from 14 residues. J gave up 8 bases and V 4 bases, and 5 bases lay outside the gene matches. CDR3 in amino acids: CATSTGQGGDEQFF. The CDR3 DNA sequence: TGTGCCACCAGCACCGGACAGGGGGGAGATGAGCAGTTCTTC.

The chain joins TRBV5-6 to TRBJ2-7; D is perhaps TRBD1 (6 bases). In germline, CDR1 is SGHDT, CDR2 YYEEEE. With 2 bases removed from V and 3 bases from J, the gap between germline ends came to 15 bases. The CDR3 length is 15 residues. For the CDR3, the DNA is TGTGCCAGCAGCTTCTTAGGAAGACAGGACTACGAGCAGTACTTC. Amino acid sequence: CASSFLGRQDYEQYF.

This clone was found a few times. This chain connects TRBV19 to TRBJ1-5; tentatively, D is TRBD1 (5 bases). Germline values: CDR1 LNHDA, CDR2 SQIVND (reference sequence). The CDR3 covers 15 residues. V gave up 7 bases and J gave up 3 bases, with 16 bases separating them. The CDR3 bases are TGTGCCAGTACCCCACAGGAGGGCCTCAATCAGCCCCAGCATTTT. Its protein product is CASTPQEGLNQPQHF.